The clone carrying this T cell receptor (beta chain) was found a few times. What it recognizes is unknown. Profiled with immunoSEQ multiplex PCR; TCRdb holds only in-frame clones, not every one. This sample carries some 55,000 clones, around 89% of them seen once, and the ten largest clones take around 4.4%. These data belong to a study of a mutant IDH1 vaccine in newly diagnosed glioma. Whole-study context: The treated group averaged 40.4 years old and was roughly 60% male, around 38% female. Notes on the study in general: Pseudoprogression seemingly bore no relation to changes in top peripheral T cell clonotypes. There were vaccine-induced immune responses in around 93% of the patients.

Time point noted: week 5, during vaccination. Every vaccine dose comprised 300 ug of mutant IDH1 20-mer peptide plus topical imiquimod. Per germline, CDR1 LNHDA and CDR2 SQIVND (reference sequence). This CDR3 is 13 amino acids long. V lost 7 bases to trimming and J lost 6 bases, with 15 bases between them. The sample consisted of PBMCs, taken from a glioma patient whose treatment included an IDH1 peptide vaccine. This chain links TRBV19 with TRBJ1-2; tentative D call: TRBD1 (6 bases). The TCR comes from a woman aged 40 to 50 with glioma. The CDR3 is CASTPRQANGYTF. The CDR3 nucleotides read TGTGCCAGTACCCCACGACAGGCCAATGGCTACACCTTC.